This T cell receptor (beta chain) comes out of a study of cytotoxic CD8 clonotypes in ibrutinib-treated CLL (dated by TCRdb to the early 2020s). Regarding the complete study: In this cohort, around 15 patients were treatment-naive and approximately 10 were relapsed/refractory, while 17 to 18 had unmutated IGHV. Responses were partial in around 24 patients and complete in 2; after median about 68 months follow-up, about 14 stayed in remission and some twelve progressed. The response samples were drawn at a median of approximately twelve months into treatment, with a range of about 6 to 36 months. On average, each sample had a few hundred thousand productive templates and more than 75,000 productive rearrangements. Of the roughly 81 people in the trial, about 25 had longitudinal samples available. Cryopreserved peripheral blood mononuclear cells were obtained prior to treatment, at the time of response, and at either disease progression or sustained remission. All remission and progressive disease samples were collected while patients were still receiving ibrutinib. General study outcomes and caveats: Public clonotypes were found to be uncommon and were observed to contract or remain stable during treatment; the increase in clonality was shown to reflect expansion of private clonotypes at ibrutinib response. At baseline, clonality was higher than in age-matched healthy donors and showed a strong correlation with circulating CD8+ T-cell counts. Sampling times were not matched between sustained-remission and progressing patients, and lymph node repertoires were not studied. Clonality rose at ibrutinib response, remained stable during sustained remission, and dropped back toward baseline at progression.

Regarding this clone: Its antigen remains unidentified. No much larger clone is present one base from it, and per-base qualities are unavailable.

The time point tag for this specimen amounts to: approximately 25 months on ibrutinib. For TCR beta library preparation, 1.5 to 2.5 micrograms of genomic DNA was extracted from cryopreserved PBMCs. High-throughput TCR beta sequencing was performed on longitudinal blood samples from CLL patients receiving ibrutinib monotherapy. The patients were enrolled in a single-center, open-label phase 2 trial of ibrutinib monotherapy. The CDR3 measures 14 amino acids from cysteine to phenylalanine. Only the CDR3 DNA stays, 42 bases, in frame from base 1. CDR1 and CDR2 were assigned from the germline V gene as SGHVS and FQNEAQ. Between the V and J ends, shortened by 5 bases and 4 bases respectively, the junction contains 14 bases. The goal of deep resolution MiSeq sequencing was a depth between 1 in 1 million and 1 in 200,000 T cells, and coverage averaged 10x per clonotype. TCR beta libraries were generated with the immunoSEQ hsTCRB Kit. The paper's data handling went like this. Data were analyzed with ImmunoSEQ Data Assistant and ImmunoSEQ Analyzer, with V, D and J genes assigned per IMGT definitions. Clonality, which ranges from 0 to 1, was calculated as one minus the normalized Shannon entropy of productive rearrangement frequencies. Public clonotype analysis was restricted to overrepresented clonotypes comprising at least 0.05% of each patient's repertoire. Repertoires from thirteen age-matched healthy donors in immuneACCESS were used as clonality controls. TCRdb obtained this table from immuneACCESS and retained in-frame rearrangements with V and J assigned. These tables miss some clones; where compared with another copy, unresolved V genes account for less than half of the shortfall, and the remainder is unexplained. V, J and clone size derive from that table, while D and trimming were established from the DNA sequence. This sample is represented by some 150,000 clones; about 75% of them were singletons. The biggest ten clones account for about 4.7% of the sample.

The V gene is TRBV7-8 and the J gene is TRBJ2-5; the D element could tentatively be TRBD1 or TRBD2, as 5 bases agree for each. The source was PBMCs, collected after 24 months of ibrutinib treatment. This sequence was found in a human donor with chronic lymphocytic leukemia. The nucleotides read TGTGCCAGCAGCCCGCGTGGGGGATCAGAGACCCAGTACTTC. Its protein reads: CASSPRGGSETQYF.